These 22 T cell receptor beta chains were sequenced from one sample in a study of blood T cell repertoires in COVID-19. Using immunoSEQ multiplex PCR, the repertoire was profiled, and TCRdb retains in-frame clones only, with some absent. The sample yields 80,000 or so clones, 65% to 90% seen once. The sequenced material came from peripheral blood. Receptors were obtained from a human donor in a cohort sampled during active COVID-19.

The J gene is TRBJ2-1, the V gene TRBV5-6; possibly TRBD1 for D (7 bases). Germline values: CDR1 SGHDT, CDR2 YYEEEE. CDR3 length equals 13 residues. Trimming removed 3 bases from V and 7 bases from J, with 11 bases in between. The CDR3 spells CASSSGGRNEQFF. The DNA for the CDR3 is TGTGCCAGCAGCTCAGGGGGGCGGAATGAGCAGTTCTTC.

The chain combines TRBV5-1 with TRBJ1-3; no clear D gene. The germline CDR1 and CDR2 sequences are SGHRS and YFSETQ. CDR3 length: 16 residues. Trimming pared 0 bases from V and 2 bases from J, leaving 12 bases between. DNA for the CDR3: TGCGCCAGCAGCTTGGTTCCAGTAGCCCCTGGAAACACCATATATTTT. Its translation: CASSLVPVAPGNTIYF.

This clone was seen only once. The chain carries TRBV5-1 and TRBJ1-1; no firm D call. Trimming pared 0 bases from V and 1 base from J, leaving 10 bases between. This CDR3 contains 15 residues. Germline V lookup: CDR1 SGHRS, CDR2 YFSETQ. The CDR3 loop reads CASSLEQVGNTEAFF. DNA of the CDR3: TGCGCCAGCAGCTTGGAGCAGGTGGGGAACACTGAAGCTTTCTTT.

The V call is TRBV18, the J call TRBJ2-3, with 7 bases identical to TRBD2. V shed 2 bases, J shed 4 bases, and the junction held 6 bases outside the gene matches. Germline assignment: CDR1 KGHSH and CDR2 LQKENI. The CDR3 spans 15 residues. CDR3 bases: TGTGCCAGCTCACCATGGGGGGGGGTCGCAGATACGCAGTATTTT. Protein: CASSPWGGVADTQYF.

For the CDR3, the DNA is TGTGCCAGCAGTTACTCACAGGGACAGATGAACACTGAAGCTTTCTTT. This gives the protein CASSYSQGQMNTEAFF. This rearrangement joins TRBV6-2 or TRBV6-3 to TRBJ1-1; 7 positions match TRBD1. The CDR3 length is 16 residues. Per the germline V gene, CDR1 is MNHEY and CDR2 is SVGEGT. V lost 0 bases, J lost 0 bases, and 4 bases stayed unmatched.

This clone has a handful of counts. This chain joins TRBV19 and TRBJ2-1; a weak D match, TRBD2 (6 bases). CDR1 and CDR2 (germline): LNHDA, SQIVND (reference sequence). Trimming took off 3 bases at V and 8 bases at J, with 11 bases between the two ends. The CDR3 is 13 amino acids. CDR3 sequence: CASSIAGPYEQFF. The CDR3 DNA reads TGTGCCAGTAGTATTGCGGGGCCGTATGAGCAGTTCTTC.

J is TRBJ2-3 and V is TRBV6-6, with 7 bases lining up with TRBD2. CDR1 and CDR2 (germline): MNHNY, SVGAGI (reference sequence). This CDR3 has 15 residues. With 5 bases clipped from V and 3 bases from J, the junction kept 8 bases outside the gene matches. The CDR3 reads CASSNGGGGTDTQYF. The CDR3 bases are TGTGCCAGCAGTAACGGTGGCGGGGGTACAGATACGCAGTATTTT.

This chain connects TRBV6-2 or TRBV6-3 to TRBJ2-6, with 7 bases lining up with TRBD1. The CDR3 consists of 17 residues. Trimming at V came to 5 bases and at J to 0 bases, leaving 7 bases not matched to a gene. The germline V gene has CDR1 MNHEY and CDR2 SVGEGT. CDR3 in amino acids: CASSLWTGRSGANVLTF. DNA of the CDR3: TGTGCCAGCAGTCTATGGACAGGACGCTCTGGGGCCAACGTCCTGACTTTC.

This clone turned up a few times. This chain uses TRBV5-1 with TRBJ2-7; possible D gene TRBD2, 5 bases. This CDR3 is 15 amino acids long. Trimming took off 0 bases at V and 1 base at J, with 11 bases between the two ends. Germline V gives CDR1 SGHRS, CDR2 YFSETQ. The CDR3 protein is CASSLEPGSSYEQYF. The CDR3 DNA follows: TGCGCCAGCAGCTTGGAACCGGGATCGTCCTACGAGCAGTACTTC.

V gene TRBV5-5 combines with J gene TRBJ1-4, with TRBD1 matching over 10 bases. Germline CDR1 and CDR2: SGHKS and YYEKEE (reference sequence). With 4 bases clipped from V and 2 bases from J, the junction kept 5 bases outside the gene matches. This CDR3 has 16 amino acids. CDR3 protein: CASSLWTGGTNEKLFF. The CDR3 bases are TGTGCCAGCAGCCTATGGACAGGGGGGACTAATGAAAAACTGTTTTTT.

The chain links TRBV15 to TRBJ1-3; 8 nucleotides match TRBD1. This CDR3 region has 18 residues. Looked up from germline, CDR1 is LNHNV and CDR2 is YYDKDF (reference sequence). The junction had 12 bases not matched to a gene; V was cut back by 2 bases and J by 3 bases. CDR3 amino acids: CATSRPRGDRGLGNTIYF. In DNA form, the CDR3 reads TGTGCCACCAGCAGACCCAGGGGCGACAGGGGACTTGGAAACACCATATATTTT.

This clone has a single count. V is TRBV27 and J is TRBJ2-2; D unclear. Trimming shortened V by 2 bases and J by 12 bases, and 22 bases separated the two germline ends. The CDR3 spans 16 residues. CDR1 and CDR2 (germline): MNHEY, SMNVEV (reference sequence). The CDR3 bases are TGTGCCAGCAGTTTACGCATTTCTGCCGGGTCCTCTAAGCTGTTTTTT. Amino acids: CASSLRISAGSSKLFF.

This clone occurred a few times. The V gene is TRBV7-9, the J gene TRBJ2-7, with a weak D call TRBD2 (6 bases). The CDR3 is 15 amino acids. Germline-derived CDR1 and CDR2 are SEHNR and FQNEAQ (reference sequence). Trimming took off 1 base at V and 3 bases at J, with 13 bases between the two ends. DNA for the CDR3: TGTGCCAGCAGCTTAGTAGTTAGCGGCCGCTACGAGCAGTACTTC. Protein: CASSLVVSGRYEQYF.

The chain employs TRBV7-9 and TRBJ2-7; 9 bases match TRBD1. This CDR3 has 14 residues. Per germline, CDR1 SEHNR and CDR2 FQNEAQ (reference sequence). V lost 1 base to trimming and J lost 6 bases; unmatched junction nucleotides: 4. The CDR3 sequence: CASSLDRQGGEQYF. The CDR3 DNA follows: TGTGCCAGCAGCTTAGATCGACAGGGGGGCGAGCAGTACTTC.

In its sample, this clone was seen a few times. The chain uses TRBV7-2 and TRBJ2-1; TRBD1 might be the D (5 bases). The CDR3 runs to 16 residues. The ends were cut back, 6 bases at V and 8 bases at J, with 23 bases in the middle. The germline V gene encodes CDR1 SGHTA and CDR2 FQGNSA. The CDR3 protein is CASRRQTGARGDEQFF. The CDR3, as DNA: TGTGCCAGCAGACGACAAACAGGAGCCCGTGGTGATGAGCAGTTCTTC.

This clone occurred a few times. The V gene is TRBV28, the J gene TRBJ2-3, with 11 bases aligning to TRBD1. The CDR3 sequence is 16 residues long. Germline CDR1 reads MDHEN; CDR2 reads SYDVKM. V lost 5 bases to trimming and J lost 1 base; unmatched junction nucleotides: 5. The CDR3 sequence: CASSAVGQGGTDTQYF. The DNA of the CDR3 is TGTGCCAGCAGTGCTGTGGGACAGGGGGGCACAGATACGCAGTATTTT.

The CDR3 DNA sequence: TGTGCCAGCAGCTTCGCGGGGACTAGCACAGATACGCAGTATTTT. As protein: CASSFAGTSTDTQYF. This chain connects TRBV11-3 to TRBJ2-3; D possibly corresponds to TRBD2 (6 bases). This CDR3 comprises 15 residues. Germline CDR1 and CDR2: SGHNT and YENEEA. Trimming removed 3 bases at V and 0 bases at J, with 10 bases between.

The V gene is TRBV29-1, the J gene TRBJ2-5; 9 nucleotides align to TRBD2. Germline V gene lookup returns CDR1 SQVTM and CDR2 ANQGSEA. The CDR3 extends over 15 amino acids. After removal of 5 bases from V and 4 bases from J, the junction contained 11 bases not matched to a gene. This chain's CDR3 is CSVLSGRGVGETQYF. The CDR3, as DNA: TGCAGCGTTCTTAGCGGGAGAGGGGTGGGAGAGACCCAGTACTTC.

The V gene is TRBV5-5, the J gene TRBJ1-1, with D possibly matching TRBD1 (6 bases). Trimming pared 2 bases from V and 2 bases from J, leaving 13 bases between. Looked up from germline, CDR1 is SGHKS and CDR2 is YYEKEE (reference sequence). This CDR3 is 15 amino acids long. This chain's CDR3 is CASSFQDSRNTEAFF. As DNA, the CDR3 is TGTGCCAGCAGCTTTCAGGACAGTAGAAACACTGAAGCTTTCTTT. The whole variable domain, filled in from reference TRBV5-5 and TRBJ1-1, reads DAGVTQSPTHLIKTRGQQVTLRCSPISGHKSVSWYQQVLGQGPQFIFQYYEKEERGRGNFPDRFSARQFPNYSSELNVNALLLGDSALYLCASSFQDSRNTEAFFGQGTRLTVV.

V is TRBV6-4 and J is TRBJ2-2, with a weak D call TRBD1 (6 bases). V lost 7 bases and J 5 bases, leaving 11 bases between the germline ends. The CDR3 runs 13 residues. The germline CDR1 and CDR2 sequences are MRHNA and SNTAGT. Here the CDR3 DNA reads TGTGCCAGCAACCCTACAGGGACCGGGGAGCTGTTTTTT. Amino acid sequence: CASNPTGTGELFF.

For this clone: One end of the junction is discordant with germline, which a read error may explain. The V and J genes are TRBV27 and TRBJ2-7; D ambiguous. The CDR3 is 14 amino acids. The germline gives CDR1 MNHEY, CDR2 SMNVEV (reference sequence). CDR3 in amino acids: CASSLSSEGNTEHF. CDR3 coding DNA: TGTGCCAGCAGTTTATCCAGCGAAGGAAACACGGAGCACTTC.

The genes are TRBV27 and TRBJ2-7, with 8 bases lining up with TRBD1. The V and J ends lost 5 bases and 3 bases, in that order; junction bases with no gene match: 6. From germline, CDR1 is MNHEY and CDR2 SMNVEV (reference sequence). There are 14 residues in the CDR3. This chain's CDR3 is CASSPTGAIYEQYF. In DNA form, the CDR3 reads TGTGCCAGCAGTCCGACAGGGGCTATCTACGAGCAGTACTTC.